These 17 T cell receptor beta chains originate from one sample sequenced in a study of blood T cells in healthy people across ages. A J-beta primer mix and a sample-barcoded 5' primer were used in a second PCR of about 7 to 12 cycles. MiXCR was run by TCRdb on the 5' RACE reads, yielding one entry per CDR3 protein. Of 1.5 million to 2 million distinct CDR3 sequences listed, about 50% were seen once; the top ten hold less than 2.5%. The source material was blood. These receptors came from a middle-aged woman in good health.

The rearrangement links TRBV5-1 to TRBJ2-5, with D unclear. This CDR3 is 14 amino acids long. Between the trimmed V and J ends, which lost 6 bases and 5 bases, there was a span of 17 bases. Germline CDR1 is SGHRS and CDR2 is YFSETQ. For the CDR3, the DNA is TGCGCCAGCACCGAACCCAGAAGTGGGGAGACCCAGTACTTC. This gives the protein CASTEPRSGETQYF.

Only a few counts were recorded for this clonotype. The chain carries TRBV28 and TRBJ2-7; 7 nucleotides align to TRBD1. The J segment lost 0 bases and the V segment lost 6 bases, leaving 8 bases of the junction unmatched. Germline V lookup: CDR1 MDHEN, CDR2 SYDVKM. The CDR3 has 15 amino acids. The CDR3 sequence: CASSTQDRSSYEQYF. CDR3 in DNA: TGTGCCAGCAGCACCCAGGACAGGAGCTCCTACGAGCAGTACTTC.

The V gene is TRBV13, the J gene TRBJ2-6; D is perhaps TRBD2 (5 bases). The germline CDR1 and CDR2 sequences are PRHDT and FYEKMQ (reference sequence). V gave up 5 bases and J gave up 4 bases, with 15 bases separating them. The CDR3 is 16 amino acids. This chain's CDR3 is CASSTIGLAGANVLTF. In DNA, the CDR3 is TGTGCCAGCAGCACAATAGGACTGGCGGGGGCCAACGTCCTGACTTTC.

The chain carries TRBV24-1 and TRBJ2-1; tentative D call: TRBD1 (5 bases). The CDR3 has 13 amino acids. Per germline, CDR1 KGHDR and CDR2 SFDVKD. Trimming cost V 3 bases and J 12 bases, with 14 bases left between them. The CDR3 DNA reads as TGTGCCACCAGTGATCTCTTAAGGCAGGGGCAGTTCTTC. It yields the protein CATSDLLRQGQFF.

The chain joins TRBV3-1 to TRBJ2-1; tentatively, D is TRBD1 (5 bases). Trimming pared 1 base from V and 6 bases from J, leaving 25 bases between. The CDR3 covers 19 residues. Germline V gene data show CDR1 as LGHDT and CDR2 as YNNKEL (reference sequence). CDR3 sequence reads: CASSQVLFGSTGAGNEQFF. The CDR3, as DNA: TGTGCCAGCAGCCAAGTTTTATTCGGATCGACTGGGGCAGGCAATGAGCAGTTCTTC.

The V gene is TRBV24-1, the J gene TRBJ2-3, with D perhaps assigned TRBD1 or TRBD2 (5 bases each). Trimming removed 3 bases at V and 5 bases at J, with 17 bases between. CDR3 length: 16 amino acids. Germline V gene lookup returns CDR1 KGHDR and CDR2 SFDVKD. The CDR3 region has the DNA TGTGCCACCAGTGATCCAAGCGGATTTGGGGGAGATACGCAGTATTTT. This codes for CATSDPSGFGGDTQYF.

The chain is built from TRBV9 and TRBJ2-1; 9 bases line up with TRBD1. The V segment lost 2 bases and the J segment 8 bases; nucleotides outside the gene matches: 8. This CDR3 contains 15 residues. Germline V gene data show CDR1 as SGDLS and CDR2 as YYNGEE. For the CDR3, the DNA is TGTGCCAGCAGCGTCGCAGGGACAGGGATCCATGAGCAGTTCTTC. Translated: CASSVAGTGIHEQFF.

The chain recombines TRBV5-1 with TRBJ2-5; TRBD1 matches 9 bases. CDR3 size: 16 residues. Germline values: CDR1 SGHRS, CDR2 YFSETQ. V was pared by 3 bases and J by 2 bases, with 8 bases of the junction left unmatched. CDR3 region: CASSYTTGTGQETQYF. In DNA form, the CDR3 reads TGCGCCAGCAGCTACACCACCGGGACAGGGCAAGAGACCCAGTACTTC.

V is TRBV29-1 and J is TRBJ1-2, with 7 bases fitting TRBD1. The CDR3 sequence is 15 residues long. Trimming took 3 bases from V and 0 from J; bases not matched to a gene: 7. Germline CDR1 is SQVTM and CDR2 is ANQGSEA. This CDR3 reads CSVERSGGPNYGYTF. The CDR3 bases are TGCAGCGTTGAGAGGTCAGGGGGTCCTAACTATGGCTACACCTTC.

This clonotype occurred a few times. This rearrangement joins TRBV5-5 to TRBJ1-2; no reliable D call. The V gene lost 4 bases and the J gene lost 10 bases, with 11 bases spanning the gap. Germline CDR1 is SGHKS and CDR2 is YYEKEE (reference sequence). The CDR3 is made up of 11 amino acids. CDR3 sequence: CASSHQGPYTF. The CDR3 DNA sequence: TGTGCCAGCAGCCATCAAGGTCCCTACACCTTC.

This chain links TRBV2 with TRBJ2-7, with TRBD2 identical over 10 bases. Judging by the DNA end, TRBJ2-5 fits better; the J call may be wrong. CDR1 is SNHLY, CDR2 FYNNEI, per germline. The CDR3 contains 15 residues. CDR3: CASRGLAAQQETQYF. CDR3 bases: TGTGCCAGCAGAGGACTAGCGGCCCAACAAGAGACCCAGTACTTC.

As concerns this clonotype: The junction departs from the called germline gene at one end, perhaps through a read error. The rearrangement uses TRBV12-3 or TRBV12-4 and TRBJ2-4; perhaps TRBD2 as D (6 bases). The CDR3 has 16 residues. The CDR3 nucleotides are TGTGCCAGCAGCTGGGACTCCGTTCTAGCCAAAACCATTCAGTACTTC. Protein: CASSWDSVLAKTIQYF.

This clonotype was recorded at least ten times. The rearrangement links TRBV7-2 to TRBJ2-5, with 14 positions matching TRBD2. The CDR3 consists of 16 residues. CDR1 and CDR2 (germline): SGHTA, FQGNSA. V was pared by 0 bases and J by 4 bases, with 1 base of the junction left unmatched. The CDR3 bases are TGTGCCAGCAGCTTAGCTGGACTAGCGGGAGGAGAGACCCAGTACTTC. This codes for CASSLAGLAGGETQYF.

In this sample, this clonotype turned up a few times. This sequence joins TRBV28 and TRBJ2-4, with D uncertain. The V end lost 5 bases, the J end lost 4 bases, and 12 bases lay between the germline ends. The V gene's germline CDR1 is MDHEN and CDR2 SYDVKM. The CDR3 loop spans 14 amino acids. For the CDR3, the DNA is TGTGCCAGCAGTCCCCTTGACATGAAAAACATTCAGTACTTC. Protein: CASSPLDMKNIQYF.

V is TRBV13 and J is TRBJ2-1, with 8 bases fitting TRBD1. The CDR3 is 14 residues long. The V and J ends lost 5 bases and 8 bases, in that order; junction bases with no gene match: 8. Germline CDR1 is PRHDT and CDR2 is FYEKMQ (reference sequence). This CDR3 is CASSPLDRGDEQFF. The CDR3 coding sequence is TGTGCCAGCAGCCCTCTTGACAGGGGCGATGAGCAGTTCTTC. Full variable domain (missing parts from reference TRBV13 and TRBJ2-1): AAGVIQSPRHLIKEKRETATLKCYPIPRHDTVYWYQQGPGQDPQFLISFYEKMQSDKGSIPDRFSAQQFSDYHSELNMSSLELGDSALYFCASSPLDRGDEQFFGPGTRLTVL.

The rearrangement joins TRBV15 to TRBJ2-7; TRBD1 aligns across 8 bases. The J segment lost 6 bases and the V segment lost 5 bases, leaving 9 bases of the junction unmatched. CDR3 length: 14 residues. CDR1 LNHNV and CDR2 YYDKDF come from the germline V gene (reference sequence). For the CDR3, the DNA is TGTGCCACCAGCTCAGCCGGACAGGGCGCCGAGCAGTACTTC. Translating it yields CATSSAGQGAEQYF.

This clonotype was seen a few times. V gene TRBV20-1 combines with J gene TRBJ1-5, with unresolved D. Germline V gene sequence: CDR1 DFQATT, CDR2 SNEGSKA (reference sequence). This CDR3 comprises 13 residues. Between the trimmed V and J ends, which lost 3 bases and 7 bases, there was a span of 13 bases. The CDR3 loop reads CSASGGSGQPQHF. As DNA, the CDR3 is TGCAGTGCTAGTGGCGGGAGTGGACAGCCCCAGCATTTT.